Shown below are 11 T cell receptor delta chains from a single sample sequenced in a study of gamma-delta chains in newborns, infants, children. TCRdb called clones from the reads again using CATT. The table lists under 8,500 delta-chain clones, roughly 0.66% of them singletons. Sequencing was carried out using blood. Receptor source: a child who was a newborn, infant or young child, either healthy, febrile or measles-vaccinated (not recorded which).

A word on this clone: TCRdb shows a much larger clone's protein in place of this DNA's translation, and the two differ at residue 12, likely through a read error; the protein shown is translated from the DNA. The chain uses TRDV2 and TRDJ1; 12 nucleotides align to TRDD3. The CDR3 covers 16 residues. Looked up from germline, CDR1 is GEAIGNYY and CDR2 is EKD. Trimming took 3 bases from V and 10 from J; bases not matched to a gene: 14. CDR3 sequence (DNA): TGTGCCTGTGACTCCGTGATACTGGGGGATACTAGGAGACTCATCTTT. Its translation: CACDSVILGDTRRLIF.

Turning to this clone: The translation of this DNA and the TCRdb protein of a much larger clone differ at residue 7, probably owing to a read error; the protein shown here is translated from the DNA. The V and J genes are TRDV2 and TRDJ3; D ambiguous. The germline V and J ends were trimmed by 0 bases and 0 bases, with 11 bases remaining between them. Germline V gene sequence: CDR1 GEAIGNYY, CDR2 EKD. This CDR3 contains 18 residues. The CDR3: CACDTVNPSSWDTRQMFF. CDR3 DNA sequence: TGTGCCTGTGACACCGTAAATCCGAGCTCCTGGGACACCCGACAGATGTTTTTC.

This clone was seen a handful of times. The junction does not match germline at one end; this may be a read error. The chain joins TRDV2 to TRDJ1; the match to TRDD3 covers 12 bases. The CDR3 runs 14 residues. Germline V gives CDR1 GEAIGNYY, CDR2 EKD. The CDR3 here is CACGTGGYTDKLTF. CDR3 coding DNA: TGTGCCTGTGGCACTGGGGGATACACCGATAAACTCACCTTT.

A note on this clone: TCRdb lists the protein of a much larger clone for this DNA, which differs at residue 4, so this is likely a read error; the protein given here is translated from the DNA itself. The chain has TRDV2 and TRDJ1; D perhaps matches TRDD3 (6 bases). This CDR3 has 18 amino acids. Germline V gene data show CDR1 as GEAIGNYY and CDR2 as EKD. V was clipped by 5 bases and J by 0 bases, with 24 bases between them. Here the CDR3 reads CACGLMGGFPLYTDKLIF. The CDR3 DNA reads TGTGCCTGTGGCCTCATGGGGGGCTTTCCCCTGTACACCGATAAACTCATCTTT.

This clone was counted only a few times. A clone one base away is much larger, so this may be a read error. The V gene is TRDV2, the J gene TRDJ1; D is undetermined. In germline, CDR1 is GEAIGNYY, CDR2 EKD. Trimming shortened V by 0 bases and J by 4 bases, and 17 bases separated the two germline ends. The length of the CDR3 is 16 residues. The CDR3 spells CACDTVGEMVRDKLIF. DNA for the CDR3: TGTGCCTGTGACACCGTAGGAGAGATGGTTCGCGATAAACTCATCTTT.

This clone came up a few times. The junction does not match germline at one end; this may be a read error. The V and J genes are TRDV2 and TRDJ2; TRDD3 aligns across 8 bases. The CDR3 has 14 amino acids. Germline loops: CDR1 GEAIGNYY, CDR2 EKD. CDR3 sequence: CACELLGATAQLFF. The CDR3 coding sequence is TGTGCTTGTGAACTACTGGGGGCTACAGCACAACTCTTCTTT.

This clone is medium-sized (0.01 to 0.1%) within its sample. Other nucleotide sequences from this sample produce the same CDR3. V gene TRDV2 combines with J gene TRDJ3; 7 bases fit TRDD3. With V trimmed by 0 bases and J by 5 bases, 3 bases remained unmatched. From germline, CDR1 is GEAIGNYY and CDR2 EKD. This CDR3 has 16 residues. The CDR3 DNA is TGTGCCTGTGACACCTACTGGGGAAGGGACACCCGACAGATGTTTTTC. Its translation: CACDTYWGRDTRQMFF.

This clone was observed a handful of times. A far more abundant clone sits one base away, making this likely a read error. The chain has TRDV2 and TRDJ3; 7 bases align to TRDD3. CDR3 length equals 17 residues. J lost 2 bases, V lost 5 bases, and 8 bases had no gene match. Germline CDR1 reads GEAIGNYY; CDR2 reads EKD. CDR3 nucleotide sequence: TGTGCCTGTGTTTGGGGGACCTCCCCCTGGGACACCCGACAGATGTTTTTC. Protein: CACVWGTSPWDTRQMFF.

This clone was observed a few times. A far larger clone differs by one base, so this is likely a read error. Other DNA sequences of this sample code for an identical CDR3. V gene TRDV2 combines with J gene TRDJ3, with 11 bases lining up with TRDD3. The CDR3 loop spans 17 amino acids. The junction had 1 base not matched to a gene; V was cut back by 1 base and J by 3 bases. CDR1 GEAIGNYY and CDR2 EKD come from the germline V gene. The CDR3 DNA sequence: TGTGCCTGTGACACTACTGGGGGATACTGGGACACCCGACAGATGTTTTTC. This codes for CACDTTGGYWDTRQMFF.

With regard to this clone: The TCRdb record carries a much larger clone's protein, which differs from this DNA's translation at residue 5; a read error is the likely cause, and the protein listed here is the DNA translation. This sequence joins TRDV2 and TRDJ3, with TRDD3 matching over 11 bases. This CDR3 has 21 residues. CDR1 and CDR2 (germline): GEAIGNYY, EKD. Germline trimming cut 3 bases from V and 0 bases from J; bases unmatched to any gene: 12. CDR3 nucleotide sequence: TGTGCCTGTGACGTGGTGGGGAATACTGGGGGATACTCCTGGGACACCCGACAGATGTTTTTC. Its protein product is CACDVVGNTGGYSWDTRQMFF.

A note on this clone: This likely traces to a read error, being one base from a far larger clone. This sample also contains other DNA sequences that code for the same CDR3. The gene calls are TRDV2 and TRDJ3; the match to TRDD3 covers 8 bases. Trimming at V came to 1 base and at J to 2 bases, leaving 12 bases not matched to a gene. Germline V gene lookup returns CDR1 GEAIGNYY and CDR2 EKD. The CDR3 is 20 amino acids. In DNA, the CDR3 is TGTGCCTGTGACACGCTGGGGGACCAATGGGTGCCCTGGGACACCCGACAGATGTTTTTC. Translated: CACDTLGDQWVPWDTRQMFF.